A single sample gave rise to the 20 T cell receptor beta chains below, sequenced in a study of CD8+ T cells in alopecia areata. cDNA serving as the sequencing template came from extracted, reverse transcribed RNA. TCRdb's copy holds only in-frame clones and misses some; the assay was immunoSEQ multiplex PCR. Here the sample spans 130,000 or so clones, about 88% being singletons. Treatment specified: oral pan-JAK inhibitor, 5-10 mg twice daily. Sequenced here: CD8+ T cells sorted from blood, sampled at week 4, from a patient treated with tofacitinib. These receptors originate from a human donor with alopecia areata.

This chain links TRBV7-8 with TRBJ2-7; D remains unclear. The CDR3 is made up of 12 amino acids. V lost 8 bases and J 2 bases, leaving 10 bases between the germline ends. The germline gives CDR1 SGHVS, CDR2 FQNEAQ. The CDR3 loop is CASCGDTYEQYF. DNA of the CDR3: TGTGCCAGCTGTGGGGATACCTACGAGCAGTACTTC.

V is TRBV4-1 and J is TRBJ2-3; D may match TRBD1 or TRBD2 (5 bases each). V was pared by 4 bases and J by 3 bases, with 8 bases between. In germline, CDR1 is MGHRA, CDR2 YSYEKL. The CDR3 extends over 13 amino acids. DNA of the CDR3: TGCGCCAGCAGCCCCGGGACGACAGATACGCAGTATTTT. It is translated as CASSPGTTDTQYF.

Details on this clone: This same CDR3 is encoded by further DNA sequences in the sample. V usage is TRBV7-6 and J usage is TRBJ2-5; D is unresolved. The germline V and J ends were trimmed by 6 bases and 2 bases, with 4 bases remaining between them. This CDR3 comprises 11 residues. Per germline, CDR1 SGHVS and CDR2 FNYEAQ. The CDR3 DNA reads TGTGCCAGCAGTTTACAAGAGACCCAGTACTTC. Translating it yields CASSLQETQYF. Full variable domain (missing parts from reference TRBV7-6 and TRBJ2-5): GAGVSQSPRYKVTKRGQDVALRCDPISGHVSLYWYRQALGQGPEFLTYFNYEAQQDKSGLPNDRFSAERPEGSISTLTIQRTEQRDSAMYRCASSLQETQYFGPGTRLLVL.

V gene TRBV6-6 combines with J gene TRBJ2-7, with TRBD1 matching over 8 bases. The germline gives CDR1 MNHNY, CDR2 SVGAGI (reference sequence). There are 13 residues in the CDR3. The V and J ends lost 5 bases and 7 bases, in that order; junction bases with no gene match: 7. The CDR3 nucleotides read TGTGCCAGCAGTAAAACGACAGGGGAGGAGCAGTACTTC. The encoded protein is CASSKTTGEEQYF.

J is TRBJ2-7 and V is TRBV5-4; D may match TRBD1 or TRBD2 (6 bases each). The V gene lost 5 bases and the J gene lost 6 bases, with 9 bases spanning the gap. The germline V gene encodes CDR1 SGHNT and CDR2 YYREEE (reference sequence). The CDR3 consists of 11 residues. In DNA, the CDR3 is TGTGCCAGCAGTCGGGGGCGCGAGCAGTACTTC. This gives the protein CASSRGREQYF.

The V call is TRBV6-5, the J call TRBJ1-5; no firm D call. Germline V CDR1 and CDR2: MNHEY, SVGAGI. Trimming shortened V by 10 bases and J by 9 bases, and 16 bases separated the two germline ends. This CDR3 has 12 residues. The CDR3 loop reads CATGNSKWPQHF. CDR3 nucleotide sequence: TGTGCCACCGGTAATAGTAAGTGGCCCCAGCATTTT.

The chain employs TRBV9 and TRBJ2-3; 9 bases are a match to TRBD2. Per the germline V gene, CDR1 is SGDLS and CDR2 is YYNGEE. The CDR3 has 15 amino acids. Trimming removed 7 bases from V and 3 bases from J; junction bases left unmatched: 9. The CDR3 protein is CASSPSGGQTDTQYF. The CDR3 coding sequence is TGTGCCAGCTCCCCGAGCGGGGGGCAGACAGATACGCAGTATTTT.

This clone has only a few counts. The chain has TRBV10-3 and TRBJ2-5; no clear D gene. The CDR3 is 15 amino acids. Germline V lookup: CDR1 ENHRY, CDR2 SYGVKD. Trimming took off 4 bases at V and 3 bases at J, with 15 bases between the two ends. The CDR3 nucleotides read TGTGCCATCAGTGGTGGGGAACCGTGGGAAGAGACCCAGTACTTC. It translates to CAISGGEPWEETQYF.

This chain connects TRBV5-6 to TRBJ2-1; D could derive from TRBD1 or TRBD2 (5 bases each). The CDR3 length is 17 residues. V shed 2 bases and J shed 6 bases, with 21 bases lying between them. Germline CDR1 reads SGHDT; CDR2 reads YYEEEE. CDR3 DNA sequence: TGTGCCAGCAGCTTCGGATCGGGGCAGGGTCGGGCCAATGAGCAGTTCTTC. Translating it yields CASSFGSGQGRANEQFF.

The V and J genes are TRBV7-9 and TRBJ2-3, with 9 positions matching TRBD1. J lost 0 bases, V lost 5 bases, and 6 bases had no gene match. The CDR3 spans 16 residues. Looked up from germline, CDR1 is SEHNR and CDR2 is FQNEAQ (reference sequence). The DNA for the CDR3 is TGTGCCAGCAGCAGCAGGGACAGGGATAGCACAGATACGCAGTATTTT. It is translated as CASSSRDRDSTDTQYF.

The chain combines TRBV25-1 with TRBJ2-7; no definite D call. CDR3 length: 11 amino acids. Germline V gives CDR1 MGHDK, CDR2 SYGVNS. Trimming removed 4 bases at V and 5 bases at J, with 6 bases between. CDR3 amino acids: CASSVAHEQYF. The CDR3 DNA reads TGTGCCAGCAGTGTAGCCCACGAGCAGTACTTC.

This chain uses TRBV29-1 with TRBJ2-7, with D possibly being TRBD1 (5 bases). CDR1 is SQVTM and CDR2 is ANQGSEA in the germline V gene. This CDR3 is 11 amino acids long. V lost 6 bases and J lost 6, with 12 bases in between. Here the CDR3 DNA reads TGCAGCGTGATCATTGGGGCCGAGCAGTACTTC. This translates into CSVIIGAEQYF.

This rearrangement joins TRBV27 to TRBJ2-1, with D possibly matching TRBD1 (6 bases). The germline V gene encodes CDR1 MNHEY and CDR2 SMNVEV (reference sequence). Trimming shortened V by 2 bases and J by 6 bases, and 8 bases separated the two germline ends. The length of the CDR3 is 13 residues. The CDR3 nucleotides are TGTGCCAGCAGTTTAAACAGGGCCAATGAGCAGTTCTTC. It encodes CASSLNRANEQFF.

The rearrangement links TRBV7-9 to TRBJ2-3; a weak D match, TRBD1 (5 bases). Germline CDR1 SEHNR, CDR2 FQNEAQ (reference sequence). The CDR3 totals 12 residues. The V end was cut by 6 bases, the J end by 6 bases, with 10 bases between. The CDR3 DNA sequence: TGTGCCAGCAGTTCAGGGTCTGATACGCAGTATTTT. Protein product: CASSSGSDTQYF. The whole variable domain, remainder taken from reference TRBV7-9 and TRBJ2-3, is DTGVSQNPRHKITKRGQNVTFRCDPISEHNRLYWYRQTLGQGPEFLTYFQNEAQLEKSRLLSDRFSAERPKGSFSTLEIQRTEQGDSAMYLCASSSGSDTQYFGPGTRLTVL.

The rearrangement links TRBV6-6 to TRBJ2-3; D unresolved. V was cut by 0 bases and J by 2 bases, with 3 bases left in between. The CDR3 is 13 residues long. CDR1 is MNHNY and CDR2 is SVGAGI in the germline V gene (reference sequence). The CDR3 sequence is CASSYSDTDTQYF. In nucleotides, the CDR3 is TGTGCCAGCAGTTACTCCGACACAGATACGCAGTATTTT.

The sample holds a few counts of this clone. J is TRBJ2-7 and V is TRBV11-2; 15 nucleotides agree with TRBD2. The length of the CDR3 is 19 residues. The V segment lost 1 base and the J segment 3 bases; nucleotides outside the gene matches: 10. Germline V CDR1 and CDR2: SGHAT, FQNNGV. CDR3 DNA sequence: TGTGCCAGCAGCTTAGCGCTGGGACTAGCGGGAGGAGTACACTACGAGCAGTACTTC. This encodes CASSLALGLAGGVHYEQYF.

The chain employs TRBV15 and TRBJ2-3; TRBD1 or TRBD2 may be the D gene (5 bases each). Trimming pared 0 bases from V and 6 bases from J, leaving 19 bases between. CDR1 is LNHNV, CDR2 YYDKDF, per germline (reference sequence). The CDR3 consists of 17 residues. This CDR3 reads CATSRDDPVWGGDTQYF. CDR3 DNA: TGTGCCACCAGCAGAGATGACCCCGTGTGGGGCGGGGATACGCAGTATTTT.

This clone came up once. The chain employs TRBV6-5 and TRBJ2-2; tentatively, D is TRBD1 or TRBD2 (5 bases each). The V gene lost 6 bases and the J gene lost 0 bases, with 8 bases spanning the gap. Germline loops: CDR1 MNHEY, CDR2 SVGAGI. This CDR3 comprises 14 residues. For the CDR3, the DNA is TGTGCCAGCAGGGGGACCCCGAACACCGGGGAGCTGTTTTTT. Translating it yields CASRGTPNTGELFF.

The J gene is TRBJ2-3, the V gene TRBV29-1, with 7 bases lining up with TRBD1. Trimming cost V 0 bases and J 3 bases; bases outside gene matches: 9. The CDR3 spans 16 residues. From germline, CDR1 is SQVTM and CDR2 ANQGSEA. CDR3 residues: CSVEDLGGRGTDTQYF. The CDR3 DNA is TGCAGCGTTGAAGATCTAGGTGGCAGGGGGACAGATACGCAGTATTTT.

This clone was seen just once. Other DNA sequences within the sample encode an identical CDR3. The chain employs TRBV29-1 and TRBJ2-4; D tentatively fits TRBD1 or TRBD2 (5 bases each). Germline-derived CDR1 and CDR2 are SQVTM and ANQGSEA. V dropped 4 bases and J dropped 0 bases, with 7 bases sitting between them. This CDR3 contains 13 residues. The CDR3 loop is CSVVGTAKNIQYF. CDR3 in DNA: TGCAGCGTTGTGGGGACAGCCAAAAACATTCAGTACTTC.